The rows below give T cell receptor beta chains drawn from one sample of a study of T cell responses to AZD1222 COVID-19 vaccine. Produced via immunoSEQ multiplex PCR; TCRdb's table is partial and in-frame only. The top ten hold 1.9% of the sample, which has 150,000 or so clones, roughly 94% seen once. Sequences were derived from peripheral blood, sampled on day 0 of AZD1222 vaccination. The receptors stem from an adult in good health. Each CDR3 is given with its conserved first and last residue. D genes are given only for firm matches. For some rows the clone size is stated as once, few or many, or as a class when expanded; others skip it.

j_call d_call v_call clone_size cdr3_nt cdr3_aa
TRBJ2-1 TRBD2 TRBV10-3 NA TGTGCCATCAGTGCCCCTAGCGGGGGGGCTAACAATGAGCAGTTCTTC CAISAPSGGANNEQFF
TRBJ1-2 NA TRBV6-1 NA TGTGCCAGCAGTGAAGGGGGACTGCTCTATGGCTACACCTTC CASSEGGLLYGYTF
TRBJ2-7 TRBD1 TRBV7-2 NA TGTGCCAGCAGCTTCAACCCGGGACAGGGCTACGAGCAGTACTTC CASSFNPGQGYEQYF
TRBJ1-6 NA TRBV7-2 NA TGTGCCAGCAGCTTAGAAAAGGGGAGAATAAGTAATTCACCCCTCCACTTT CASSLEKGRISNSPLHF
TRBJ2-7 TRBD1 TRBV15 NA TGTGCCACCAGCAGTTTCGGACAGGGGTCCTACGAGCAGTACTTC CATSSFGQGSYEQYF
TRBJ2-7 NA TRBV6-2/TRBV6-3 NA TGTGCCAGCAGTTACGGGGGGACAGCAAGCTCCTACGAGCAGTACTTC CASSYGGTASSYEQYF
TRBJ1-2 NA TRBV5-1 NA TGCGCCAGCAGCCCAGGGCTGGGAACTAACTATGGCTACACCTTC CASSPGLGTNYGYTF
TRBJ1-6 NA TRBV19 NA TGTGCCAGTAGTATGGGACTGAGTAATTCACCCCTCCACTTT CASSMGLSNSPLHF
TRBJ1-4 TRBD1 TRBV5-1 NA TGCGCCAGCAGCCACTCTACAGGGGTTCGGGAAAAACTGTTTTTT CASSHSTGVREKLFF
TRBJ2-3 NA TRBV6-2/TRBV6-3 NA TGTGCCAGCAGCCCAAGAGCGGATCCCACAGATACGCAGTATTTT CASSPRADPTDTQYF
TRBJ1-1 NA TRBV19 NA TGTGCCAGTAGTATAGGGGGGAACACTGAAGCTTTCTTT CASSIGGNTEAFF
TRBJ1-3 NA TRBV7-9 NA TGTGCCAGCAGCTTAATGGGGGGCTCTGGAAACACCATATATTTT CASSLMGGSGNTIYF
TRBJ1-4 NA TRBV7-9 NA TGTGCCAGCAGCGCCGGGTGGGGAAAACTGTTTTTT CASSAGWGKLFF
TRBJ2-2 NA TRBV28 NA TGTGCCAGCATTGCGGTGAACACCGGGGAGCTGTTTTTT CASIAVNTGELFF
TRBJ2-2 NA TRBV24-1 NA TGTGCCACCAGTGACCCCAGGGTGACAGGGGAGCTGTTTTTT CATSDPRVTGELFF
TRBJ2-4 TRBD1 TRBV13 NA TGTGCCAGCAGCCCGGGACAGGGGGCGAACATTCAGTACTTC CASSPGQGANIQYF
TRBJ2-1 NA TRBV9 NA TGTGCCAGCAGCGTAGTAGGGGTTCGGGAGCAGTTCTTC CASSVVGVREQFF
TRBJ1-1 NA TRBV6-2/TRBV6-3 NA TGTGCCAGCAGTTACTCGATAGGCGACACTGAAGCTTTCTTT CASSYSIGDTEAFF
TRBJ1-2 TRBD1 TRBV14 once TGTGCCAGCAGCCAAGTGACAGGGGTGCCGGGTGGCTACACCTTC CASSQVTGVPGGYTF
TRBJ2-1 TRBD2 TRBV18 NA TGTGCCAGCTCACCCCCGACTAGCGGGGGGTACAATGAGCAGTTCTTC CASSPPTSGGYNEQFF
TRBJ1-1 TRBD1 TRBV29-1 NA TGCAGCGTTTCACAACAGGGGGAAGCTTTCTTT CSVSQQGEAFF
TRBJ1-5 NA TRBV7-9 NA TGTGCCAGCAGCAAAGTGGGGGCGGGCAATCAGCCCCAGCATTTT CASSKVGAGNQPQHF
TRBJ1-6 TRBD1 TRBV7-2 NA TGTGCCAGCAGCCCGGCTTCAGGGGGTAATTCACCCCTCCACTTT CASSPASGGNSPLHF
TRBJ2-2 NA TRBV4-1 NA TGCGCCAGCAGCCAAGTTCACTGGCCTAGTGCGGGGAACACCGGGGAGCTGTTTTTT CASSQVHWPSAGNTGELFF
TRBJ2-4 NA TRBV7-2 NA TGTGCCAGCAGCTCCCAGGGGTCGGGAACCATTCAGTACTTC CASSSQGSGTIQYF
TRBJ1-2 NA TRBV29-1 NA TGCAGCGCCAGAGATTCGGGAACCTATGGCTACACCTTC CSARDSGTYGYTF
TRBJ2-6 NA TRBV29-1 NA TGCAGCGCCGTTAGTTCTGGGGCCAACGTCCTGACTTTC CSAVSSGANVLTF
TRBJ2-3 TRBD1 TRBV18 NA TGTGCCAGCTCACCACGGACAGGGGACACAGATACGCAGTATTTT CASSPRTGDTDTQYF
TRBJ2-3 NA TRBV6-5 NA TGTGCCAGCAGTTACTCGAGGGCAGATACGCAGTATTTT CASSYSRADTQYF
TRBJ2-2 NA TRBV11-2 NA TGTGCCAGCAGCCCCCGGGTGCGGGGTAACACCGGGGAGCTGTTTTTT CASSPRVRGNTGELFF
TRBJ2-7 TRBD2 TRBV7-2 NA TGTGCCAGCACCTTGAAAGGGTTGGCGGGGGGTGCAGGGGAGCAGTACTTC CASTLKGLAGGAGEQYF
TRBJ2-6 TRBD1 TRBV5-1 NA TGCGCCAGCAGCGACACAGGGGTTGGGTTCTCTGGGGCCAACGTCCTGACTTTC CASSDTGVGFSGANVLTF
TRBJ2-5 NA TRBV10-3 NA TGTGCCACAACAGGGAACCAAGAGACCCAGTACTTC CATTGNQETQYF
TRBJ1-6 TRBD1 TRBV2 NA TGTGCCAGCAGTCCCCGGACAGGGTACACCTATAATTCACCCCTCCACTTT CASSPRTGYTYNSPLHF
TRBJ2-7 NA TRBV18 NA TGTGCCAGCTCACCAAGGGACACGGGCACCTACGAGCAGTACTTC CASSPRDTGTYEQYF
TRBJ1-4 NA TRBV30 NA TGTGCCTGGCCCTACCCGAAGGGGGGGGCAACTAATGAAAAACTGTTTTTT CAWPYPKGGATNEKLFF
TRBJ1-1 TRBD1 TRBV30 once TGTGCCTGGAGTAAGGACAGGACTAGGCCTGAAGCTTTCTTT CAWSKDRTRPEAFF
TRBJ1-1 TRBD1 TRBV29-1 NA TGCAGCGTAGTCGGACAGGGGGCCGTAGGAGGGAGGACTGAAGCTTTCTTT CSVVGQGAVGGRTEAFF
TRBJ1-2 TRBD1 TRBV7-2 NA TGTGCCAGCAGCTTAGGGTTTTGGGACAGCCTTCCTATGAGCTACACCTTC CASSLGFWDSLPMSYTF
TRBJ2-5 TRBD1 TRBV7-2 NA TGTGCCAGCAGACTAGGGGGACAGGATGGGGAGACCCAGTACTTC CASRLGGQDGETQYF
TRBJ2-1 TRBD1 TRBV7-3 NA TGTGCCAGCAGCTTAACGAGGACAGGCGACAATGAGCAGTTCTTC CASSLTRTGDNEQFF
TRBJ1-5 NA TRBV5-5 NA TGTGCCAGCAGCCCGCTGGCCGAGGCTTGGGGTCAGCCCCAGCATTTT CASSPLAEAWGQPQHF
TRBJ1-5 NA TRBV5-5 NA TGTGCCAGCACCCTGGACTGGGAGAGCAATCAGCCCCAGCATTTT CASTLDWESNQPQHF
TRBJ1-5 NA TRBV6-2/TRBV6-3 NA TGTGCCAGCAGTTACTCAGGCCAGCCCCAGCATTTT CASSYSGQPQHF
TRBJ2-7 TRBD1 TRBV7-2 NA TGTGCCAGCAGCTTTGAGAGACAGGGGGTCCCGCAGTACTTC CASSFERQGVPQYF
TRBJ1-1 NA TRBV5-1 NA TGCGCCAGCAGCTTGGGCGCTCAGGGCACTGAAGCTTTCTTT CASSLGAQGTEAFF
TRBJ2-2 TRBD2 TRBV4-2 NA TGTGCCAGCAGAGCGGGGGGGAACACCGGGGAGCTGTTTTTT CASRAGGNTGELFF